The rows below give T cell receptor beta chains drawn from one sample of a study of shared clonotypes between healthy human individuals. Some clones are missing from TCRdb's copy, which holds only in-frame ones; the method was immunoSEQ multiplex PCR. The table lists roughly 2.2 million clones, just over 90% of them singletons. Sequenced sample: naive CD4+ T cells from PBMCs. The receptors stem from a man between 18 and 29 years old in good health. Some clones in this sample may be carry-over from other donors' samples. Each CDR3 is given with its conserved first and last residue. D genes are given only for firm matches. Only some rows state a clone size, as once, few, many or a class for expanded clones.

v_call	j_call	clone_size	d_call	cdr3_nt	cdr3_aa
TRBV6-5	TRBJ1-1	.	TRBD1	TGTGCCAGCAGTAACACAGGACAGGGAAAAGCTTTCTTT	CASSNTGQGKAFF
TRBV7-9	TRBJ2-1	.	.	TGTGCCAGCAGCTTAACCTTGGACTCCTACAATGAGCAGTTCTTC	CASSLTLDSYNEQFF
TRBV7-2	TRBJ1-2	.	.	TGTGCCAGCAGCCCGATGAACCGTGGGACCTATGGCTACACCTTC	CASSPMNRGTYGYTF
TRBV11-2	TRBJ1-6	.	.	TGTGCCAGCAGCTTTTTTCAAACAGGCTCCTATGGTGCCCTCCACTTT	CASSFFQTGSYGALHF
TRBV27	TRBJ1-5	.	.	TGTGCCAGCAGTTTTTACCCCCCCGGGGCTGTTGGAAATCAGCCCCAGCATTTT	CASSFYPPGAVGNQPQHF
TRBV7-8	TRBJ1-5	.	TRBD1	TGTGCCAGCAGCACATATAGCGGGACAGGCAATCAGCCCCAGCATTTT	CASSTYSGTGNQPQHF
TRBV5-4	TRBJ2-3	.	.	TGTGCCAGCAGCCCCCCCGGTAGCGGCACAGATACGCAGTATTTT	CASSPPGSGTDTQYF
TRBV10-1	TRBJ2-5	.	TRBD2	TGCGCCAGCAGTCCCTATCTGGGAGGGGAGACCCAGTACTTC	CASSPYLGGETQYF
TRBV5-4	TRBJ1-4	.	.	TGTGCCAGCAGCAGAGAGGTCCAGGAAAAACTGTTTTTT	CASSREVQEKLFF
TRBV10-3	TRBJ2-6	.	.	TGTGCCATCAGTGAGTCCGCAGGGTCCTCTGGGGCCAACGTCCTGACTTTC	CAISESAGSSGANVLTF
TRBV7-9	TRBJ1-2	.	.	TGTGCCAGCAGCTTAGGGGTGGTTGGCTACACCTTC	CASSLGVVGYTF
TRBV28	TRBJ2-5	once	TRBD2	TGTGCCAGCAGTTTAGTCGTTTTAGCGGGAGGGCTCGAGACCCAGTACTTC	CASSLVVLAGGLETQYF
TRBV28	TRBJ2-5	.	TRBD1	TGTGCCAGCAGTGCGACAGGGTTCCAAGAGACCCAGTACTTC	CASSATGFQETQYF
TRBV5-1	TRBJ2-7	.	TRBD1	TGCGCCAGCAGCTTGGCCGGGACAGGGCAGTCCTACGAGCAGTACTTC	CASSLAGTGQSYEQYF
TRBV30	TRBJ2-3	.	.	TGTGCCTGGAGTGTAAAGGGTGGGACAGATACGCAGTATTTT	CAWSVKGGTDTQYF
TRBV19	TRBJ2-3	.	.	TGTGCCAGTAGGTCCCTGGGCAGGCTGGACACAGATACGCAGTATTTT	CASRSLGRLDTDTQYF
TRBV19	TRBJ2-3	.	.	TGTGCCAGTAGTATTTTGGACTCACTCAATACGCAGTATTTT	CASSILDSLNTQYF
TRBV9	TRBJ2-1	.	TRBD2	TGTGCCAGCAGCGTAGTTAGCGGGCCCTACAATGAGCAGTTCTTC	CASSVVSGPYNEQFF
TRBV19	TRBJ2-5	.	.	TGTGCCAGTAGCATTCGGGCGGGGCCGTGGGAGACCCAGTACTTC	CASSIRAGPWETQYF
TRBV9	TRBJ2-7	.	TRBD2	TGTGCCAGCAGCGTGACTAGCGGGATTTACGAGCAGTACTTC	CASSVTSGIYEQYF
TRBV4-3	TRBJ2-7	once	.	TGCGCCAGCAGCCAAGAATCTCGAACGGTCGGGCAGTACTTC	CASSQESRTVGQYF
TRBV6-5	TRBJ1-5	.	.	TGTGCCAGCAAGGCGAATAGCAATCAGCCCCAGCATTTT	CASKANSNQPQHF
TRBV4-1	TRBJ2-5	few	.	TGCGCCAGCAGCCAAGAAGGAGAGACCCAGTACTTC	CASSQEGETQYF
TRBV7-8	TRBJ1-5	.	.	TGTGCCAGCAGCTCAAACCGGGTATTTAGCAATCAGCCCCAGCATTTT	CASSSNRVFSNQPQHF
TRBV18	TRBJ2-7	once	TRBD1	TGTGCCAGCTCACCCGGACAGGGCGTAAACTACGAGCAGTACTTC	CASSPGQGVNYEQYF
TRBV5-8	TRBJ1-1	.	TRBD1	TGTGCCAGCAGCTTGCCCGGACAGGGGACGAGCACTGAAGCTTTCTTT	CASSLPGQGTSTEAFF
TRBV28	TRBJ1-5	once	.	TGTGCCAGCTTGGAAGCGGGCAATCAGCCCCAGCATTTT	CASLEAGNQPQHF
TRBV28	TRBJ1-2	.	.	TGTGCCAGCAGGAAAAGGGTTTTGGGCTACACCTTC	CASRKRVLGYTF
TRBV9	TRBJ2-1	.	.	TGTGCCAGCAGCCTGGACCCCCGGGACCACTACAATGAGCAGTTCTTC	CASSLDPRDHYNEQFF
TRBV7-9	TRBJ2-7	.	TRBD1	TGTGCCAGCAGCTTAGGAATCGGACAGGGGTTGTACGAGCAGTACTTC	CASSLGIGQGLYEQYF
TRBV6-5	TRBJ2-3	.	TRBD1	TGTGCCAGCACCCGGGACAGGCGCACAGATACGCAGTATTTT	CASTRDRRTDTQYF
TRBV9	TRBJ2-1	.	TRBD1	TGTGCCAGCAGCGTCGGACAGGGGATCGATGAGCAGTTCTTC	CASSVGQGIDEQFF
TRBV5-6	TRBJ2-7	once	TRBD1	TGTGCCAGCAGCCTGCCAGGGACAGGGGCATCCTACGAGCAGTACTTC	CASSLPGTGASYEQYF
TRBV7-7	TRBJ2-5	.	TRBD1	TGTGCCAGCAGCTCTGACAGGGGGCTAGAGACCCAGTACTTC	CASSSDRGLETQYF
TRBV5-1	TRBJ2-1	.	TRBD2	TGCGCCAGCAGCTTGCCCCTACTAGCGGGGGGATACAATGAGCAGTTCTTC	CASSLPLLAGGYNEQFF
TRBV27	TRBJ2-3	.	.	TGTGCCAGCAGCCTAAAGTGGAGGGCGGGATCGACAGATACGCAGTATTTT	CASSLKWRAGSTDTQYF
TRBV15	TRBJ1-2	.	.	TGTGCCACCAGCAGAGAGTTTGGGAGCTATGGCTACACCTTC	CATSREFGSYGYTF
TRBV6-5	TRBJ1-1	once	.	TGTGCCAGCAGCCTCCAGGCCATGACTGAAGCTTTCTTT	CASSLQAMTEAFF
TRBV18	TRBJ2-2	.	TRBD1	TGTGCCAGCTCTCCCGGGACAGGGACCGGGGAGCTGTTTTTT	CASSPGTGTGELFF
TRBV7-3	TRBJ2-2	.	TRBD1	TGTGCCAGCAGCTCCAGGGGGCTCTCGAACACCGGGGAGCTGTTTTTT	CASSSRGLSNTGELFF
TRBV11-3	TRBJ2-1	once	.	TGTGCCAGCAGCTTAGCTTACTACAATGAGCAGTTCTTC	CASSLAYYNEQFF
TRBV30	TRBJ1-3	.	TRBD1	TGTGCCTGGACCCCACCCGGGACAGGCGGAAACACCATATATTTT	CAWTPPGTGGNTIYF
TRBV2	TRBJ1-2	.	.	TGTGCCAGCAGTGACGATCCGTTCGGCTACACCTTC	CASSDDPFGYTF
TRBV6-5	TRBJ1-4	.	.	TGTGCCAGCAGCAGACGGGGGGGCCCGGGCGAAAAACTGTTTTTT	CASSRRGGPGEKLFF
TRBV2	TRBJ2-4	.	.	TGTGCCAGCAGCCAAGGCCTCCCGGGGGACATTCAGTACTTC	CASSQGLPGDIQYF
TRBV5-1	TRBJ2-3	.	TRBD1	TGCGCCAGCAGCTTCACAGGGGGCAGGGGCACAGATACGCAGTATTTT	CASSFTGGRGTDTQYF